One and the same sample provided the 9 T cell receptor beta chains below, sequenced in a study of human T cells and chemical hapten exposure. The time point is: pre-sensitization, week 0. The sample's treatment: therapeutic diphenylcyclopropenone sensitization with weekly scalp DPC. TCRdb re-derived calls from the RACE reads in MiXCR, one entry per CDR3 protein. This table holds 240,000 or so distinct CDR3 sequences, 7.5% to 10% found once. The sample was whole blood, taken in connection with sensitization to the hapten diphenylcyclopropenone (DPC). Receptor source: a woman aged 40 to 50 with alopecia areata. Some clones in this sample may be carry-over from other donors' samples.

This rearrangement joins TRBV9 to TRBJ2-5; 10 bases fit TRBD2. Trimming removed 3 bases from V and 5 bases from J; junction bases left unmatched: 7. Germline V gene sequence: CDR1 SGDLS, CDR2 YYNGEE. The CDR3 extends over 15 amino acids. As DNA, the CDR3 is TGTGCCAGCAGCGCCTCCCTTAGCGGGGGGGAGACCCAGTACTTC. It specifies CASSASLSGGETQYF.

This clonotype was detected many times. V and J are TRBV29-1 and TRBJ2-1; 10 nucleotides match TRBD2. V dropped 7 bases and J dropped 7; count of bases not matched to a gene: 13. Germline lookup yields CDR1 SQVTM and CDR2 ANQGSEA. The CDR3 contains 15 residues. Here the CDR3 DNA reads TGCAGCGCCCTTATGGGGCTAGCGGGAGTGAATGAGCAGTTCTTC. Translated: CSALMGLAGVNEQFF.

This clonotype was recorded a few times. The CDR3 loop reads CASSYGTREQYF. CDR3 sequence (DNA): TGTGCCAGCAGTTACGGTACAAGGGAGCAGTACTTC. V gene TRBV6-5 combines with J gene TRBJ2-7; D gene uncertain. Trimming took 2 bases from V and 7 from J, leaving 9 bases between them. Germline V gene data show CDR1 as MNHEY and CDR2 as SVGAGI. CDR3 length: 12 residues.

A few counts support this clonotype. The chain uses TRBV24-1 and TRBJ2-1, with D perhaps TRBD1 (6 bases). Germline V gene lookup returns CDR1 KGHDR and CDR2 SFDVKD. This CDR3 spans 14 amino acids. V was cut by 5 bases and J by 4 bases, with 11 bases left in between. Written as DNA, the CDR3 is TGTGCCACCAGTGTCTCACAGGGTTACAATGAGCAGTTCTTC. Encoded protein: CATSVSQGYNEQFF.

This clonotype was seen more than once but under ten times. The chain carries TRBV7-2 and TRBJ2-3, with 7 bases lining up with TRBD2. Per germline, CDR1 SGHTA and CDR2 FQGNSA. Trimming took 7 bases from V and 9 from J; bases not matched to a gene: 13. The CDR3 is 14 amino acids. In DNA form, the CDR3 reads TGTGCCAGCACCTCTAGGCGGGAGTCTAGGACGCAGTATTTT. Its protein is CASTSRRESRTQYF.

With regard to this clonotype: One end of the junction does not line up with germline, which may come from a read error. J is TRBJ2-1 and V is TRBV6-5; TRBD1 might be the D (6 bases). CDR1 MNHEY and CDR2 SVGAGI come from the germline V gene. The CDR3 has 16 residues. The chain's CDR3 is CASSYNARGSDNEQFF. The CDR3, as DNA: TGTGCCAGCAGTTATAACGCCAGGGGCTCCGACAATGAGCAGTTCTTC.

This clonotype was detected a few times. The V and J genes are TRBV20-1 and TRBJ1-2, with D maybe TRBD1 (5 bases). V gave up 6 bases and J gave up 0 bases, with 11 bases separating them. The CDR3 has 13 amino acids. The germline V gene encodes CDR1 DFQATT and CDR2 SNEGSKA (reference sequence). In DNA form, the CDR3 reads TGCAGTGCACCGGACAACTCTAACTATGGCTACACCTTC. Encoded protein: CSAPDNSNYGYTF.

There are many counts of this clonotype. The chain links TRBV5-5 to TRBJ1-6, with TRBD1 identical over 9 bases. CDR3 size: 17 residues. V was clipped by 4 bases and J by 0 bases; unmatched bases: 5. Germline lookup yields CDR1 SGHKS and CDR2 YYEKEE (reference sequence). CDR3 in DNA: TGTGCCAGCAGCCCTTTGACAGGGGGCTCCTATAATTCACCCCTCCACTTT. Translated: CASSPLTGGSYNSPLHF.

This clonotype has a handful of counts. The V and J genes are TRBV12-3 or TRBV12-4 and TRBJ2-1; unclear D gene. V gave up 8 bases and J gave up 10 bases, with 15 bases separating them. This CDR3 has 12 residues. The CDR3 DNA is TGTGCCAGCGTCTCGGGCTTGGGGGAGCAGTTCTTC. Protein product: CASVSGLGEQFF.